A single sample is the source of the 5 T cell receptor beta chains below, sequenced in a study of blood T cell repertoires in COVID-19. Profiled with immunoSEQ multiplex PCR; TCRdb holds only in-frame clones, not every one. The sample records 150,000 or so clones, nearly 70% being singletons. The sequencing sample was made of peripheral blood. These receptors were obtained from a woman in her 70s with acute or convalescent COVID-19.

The genes are TRBV2 and TRBJ1-6, with 7 bases that match TRBD1. CDR1 SNHLY and CDR2 FYNNEI come from the germline V gene. V shed 3 bases and J 9 bases; nucleotides not matched to a gene: 5. This CDR3 region has 14 residues. For the CDR3, the DNA is TGTGCCAGCAGTGAGGAGGGGGCCTCTTCACCCCTCCACTTT. Translated, it gives CASSEEGASSPLHF.

The chain is built from TRBV7-6 and TRBJ1-2; tentatively, D is TRBD1 (5 bases). Looked up from germline, CDR1 is SGHVS and CDR2 is FNYEAQ. The CDR3 extends over 15 amino acids. Trimming pared 1 base from V and 11 bases from J, leaving 20 bases between. CDR3 in DNA: TGTGCCAGCAGCTTAGGGTCCGTCGCGGTCGGGGGGTACACCTTC. Amino acid sequence: CASSLGSVAVGGYTF.

This clone has only a few counts. The rearrangement uses TRBV29-1 and TRBJ1-4; a weak D match, TRBD1 (5 bases). There are 12 residues in the CDR3. Between the trimmed V and J ends, which lost 7 bases and 8 bases, there was a span of 14 bases. Germline lookup yields CDR1 SQVTM and CDR2 ANQGSEA. CDR3 bases: TGCAGCGCTGGCCTCGCAGGGGAAAAACTGTTTTTT. Its protein product is CSAGLAGEKLFF. The full variable domain, rest sourced from reference TRBV29-1 and TRBJ1-4, is SAVISQKPSRDICQRGTSLTIQCQVDSQVTMMFWYRQQPGQSLTLIATANQGSEATYESGFVIDKFPISRPNLTFSTLTVSNMSPEDSSIYLCSAGLAGEKLFFGSGTQLSVL.

CDR3 region: CASSSQIRGQGAWETQYF. The CDR3 nucleotides read TGTGCCAGCAGCTCGCAGATCCGCGGACAGGGGGCCTGGGAGACCCAGTACTTC. The rearrangement joins TRBV11-2 to TRBJ2-5, with 11 bases identical to TRBD1. The CDR3 totals 18 residues. CDR1 is SGHAT and CDR2 is FQNNGV in the germline V gene. V lost 4 bases to trimming and J lost 5 bases; unmatched junction nucleotides: 15.

This clone came up a few times. The chain has TRBV7-8 and TRBJ1-1, with 8 bases identical to TRBD1. Germline V gives CDR1 SGHVS, CDR2 FQNEAQ. This CDR3 has 13 residues. J was trimmed by 11 bases and V by 1 base; bases with no gene match: 6. DNA of the CDR3: TGTGCCAGCAGCTTAGTGACAGGGGCGGGTGCTTTCTTT. Encoded protein: CASSLVTGAGAFF. The variable domain in full, with the rest retrieved from reference TRBV7-8 and TRBJ1-1, is GAGVSQSPRYKVAKRGQDVALRCDPISGHVSLFWYQQALGQGPEFLTYFQNEAQLDKSGLPSDRFFAERPEGSVSTLKIQRTQQEDSAVYLCASSLVTGAGAFFGQGTRLTVV.